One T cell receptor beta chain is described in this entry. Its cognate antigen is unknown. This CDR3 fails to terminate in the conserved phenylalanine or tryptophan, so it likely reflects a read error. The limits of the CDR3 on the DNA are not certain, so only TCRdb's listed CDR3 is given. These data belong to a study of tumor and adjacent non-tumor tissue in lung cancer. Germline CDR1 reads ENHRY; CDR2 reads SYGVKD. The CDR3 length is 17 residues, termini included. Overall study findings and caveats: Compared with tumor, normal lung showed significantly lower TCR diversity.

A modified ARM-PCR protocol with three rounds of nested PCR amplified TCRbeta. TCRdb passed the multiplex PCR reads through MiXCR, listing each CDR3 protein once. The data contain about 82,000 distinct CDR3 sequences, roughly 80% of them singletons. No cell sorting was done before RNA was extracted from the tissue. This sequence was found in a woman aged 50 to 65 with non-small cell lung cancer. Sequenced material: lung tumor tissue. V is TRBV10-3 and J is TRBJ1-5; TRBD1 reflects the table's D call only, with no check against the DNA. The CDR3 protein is CAISPEVGGWSNQPQHL.